A single sample gave rise to the 26 T cell receptor beta chains below, sequenced in a study of cytomegalovirus exposure and HLA in healthy donors. Primers for the PCR totalled 60 Vbeta and 13 Jbeta. The protocol was immunoSEQ multiplex PCR, while the TCRdb copy is restricted to in-frame clones and leaves out a portion. In the table there are approximately 150,000 clones, over 60% of which are singletons. Sequencing was carried out using PBMCs. The origin of the receptors is a man aged 40-55 years in good health and CMV-seronegative.

This clone appeared a single time. This chain uses TRBV6-1 with TRBJ1-4; D is uncertain. Germline V lookup: CDR1 MNHNS, CDR2 SASEGT. CDR3 size: 15 residues. V lost 6 bases and J 7 bases, leaving 18 bases between the germline ends. CDR3 residues: CASREIGLSGEKLFF. The CDR3 DNA sequence: TGTGCCAGCAGAGAGATTGGACTGAGTGGTGAAAAACTGTTTTTT.

This clone has ten or more counts. The chain links TRBV2 to TRBJ1-1; TRBD1 might be the D (6 bases). Deletions cut 2 bases from V and 4 bases from J, with 11 bases between. CDR3 length: 14 residues. Germline V lookup: CDR1 SNHLY, CDR2 FYNNEI. Here the CDR3 DNA reads TGTGCCAGCAGTGAAAACAGGGTAAGCACTGAAGCTTTCTTT. Encoded protein: CASSENRVSTEAFF.

The chain joins TRBV5-4 to TRBJ2-1, with D unresolved. CDR3 length: 12 amino acids. The germline V and J ends were trimmed by 0 bases and 8 bases, with 6 bases remaining between them. CDR1 is SGHNT, CDR2 YYREEE, per germline (reference sequence). The CDR3 DNA sequence: TGTGCCAGCAGCTTGGCTATGGATGAGCAGTTCTTC. Residues: CASSLAMDEQFF.

This clone appeared a single time. CDR3 sequence: CASSAGQGADTQYF. The CDR3 nucleotides read TGCGCCAGCAGCGCGGGACAGGGGGCAGATACGCAGTATTTT. The chain carries TRBV5-1 and TRBJ2-3; TRBD1 matches at 11 bases. Germline loops: CDR1 SGHRS, CDR2 YFSETQ. The length of the CDR3 is 14 residues. After removal of 4 bases from V and 4 bases from J, the junction contained 2 bases not matched to a gene. Complete variable domain (other parts from reference TRBV5-1 and TRBJ2-3): KAGVTQTPRYLIKTRGQQVTLSCSPISGHRSVSWYQQTPGQGLQFLFEYFSETQRNKGNFPGRFSGRQFSNSRSEMNVSTLELGDSALYLCASSAGQGADTQYFGPGTRLTVL.

The V and J genes are TRBV19 and TRBJ1-1, with D uncertain. Germline CDR1 is LNHDA and CDR2 is SQIVND (reference sequence). V dropped 4 bases and J dropped 6 bases, with 15 bases sitting between them. The CDR3 is 14 residues long. The DNA of the CDR3 is TGTGCCAGTAGTAGGCAGACGCGGCGATCTGAAGCTTTCTTT. Encoded protein: CASSRQTRRSEAFF.

This chain connects TRBV6-4 to TRBJ1-1; tentatively, D is TRBD1 (5 bases). This CDR3 region has 14 residues. V lost 2 bases, J lost 5 bases, and 12 bases lay in between. Germline V gives CDR1 MRHNA, CDR2 SNTAGT. The CDR3 nucleotides read TGTGCCAGCAGTGACGGGCAGGGTGCTACTGAAGCTTTCTTT. This sequence encodes CASSDGQGATEAFF.

This clone has only a few counts. The rearrangement joins TRBV28 to TRBJ1-1; D unclear. CDR3 size: 13 residues. Trimming removed 7 bases from V and 2 bases from J, with 11 bases in between. The germline CDR1 and CDR2 sequences are MDHEN and SYDVKM. DNA for the CDR3: TGTGCCAGCATCTCACAGAGAAACACTGAAGCTTTCTTT. Residues: CASISQRNTEAFF. The variable domain in full, completed from reference TRBV28 and TRBJ1-1, reads DVKVTQSSRYLVKRTGEKVFLECVQDMDHENMFWYRQDPGLGLRLIYFSYDVKMKEKGDIPEGYSVSREKKERFSLILESASTNQTSMYLCASISQRNTEAFFGQGTRLTVV.

This clone was seen a few times. The V gene is TRBV7-9, the J gene TRBJ1-2; D not resolved. Looked up from germline, CDR1 is SEHNR and CDR2 is FQNEAQ (reference sequence). The CDR3 is made up of 15 amino acids. V dropped 2 bases and J dropped 5 bases, with 15 bases sitting between them. The CDR3 region is CASSLFGSLSYGYTF. DNA of the CDR3: TGTGCCAGCAGCTTATTCGGTTCTTTGAGTTATGGCTACACCTTC.

The rearrangement uses TRBV5-1 and TRBJ2-3, with 13 nucleotides matching TRBD2. The CDR3 contains 17 residues. From germline, CDR1 is SGHRS and CDR2 YFSETQ. V gave up 4 bases and J gave up 5 bases; unmatched junction bases: 10. DNA of the CDR3: TGCGCCAGCAGCCCGGGTAGACTAGCGGGGGGAGGAGATACGCAGTATTTT. Its translation: CASSPGRLAGGGDTQYF. Full variable domain (rest looked up from reference TRBV5-1 and TRBJ2-3): KAGVTQTPRYLIKTRGQQVTLSCSPISGHRSVSWYQQTPGQGLQFLFEYFSETQRNKGNFPGRFSGRQFSNSRSEMNVSTLELGDSALYLCASSPGRLAGGGDTQYFGPGTRLTVL.

The rearrangement links TRBV11-2 to TRBJ2-3; possible D gene TRBD2, 6 bases. From germline, CDR1 is SGHAT and CDR2 FQNNGV. Trimming took 2 bases from V and 3 from J, leaving 9 bases between them. The CDR3 consists of 14 residues. The CDR3 coding sequence is TGTGCCAGCAGCTTACGGCGGGGTACAGATACGCAGTATTTT. This gives the protein CASSLRRGTDTQYF.

The rearrangement joins TRBV5-4 to TRBJ2-1; D may be TRBD2 (5 bases). Trimming took 2 bases from V and 10 from J, leaving 10 bases between them. The length of the CDR3 is 12 residues. Germline CDR1 reads SGHNT; CDR2 reads YYREEE (reference sequence). CDR3 protein: CASSLSKREQFF. The CDR3 DNA reads as TGTGCCAGCAGCTTATCTAAGCGGGAGCAGTTCTTC.

The chain carries TRBV7-9 and TRBJ2-1; the match to TRBD1 covers 8 bases. The V gene's germline CDR1 is SEHNR and CDR2 FQNEAQ (reference sequence). V trimming: 4 bases; J trimming: 3 bases; junction bases outside the gene matches: 8. This CDR3 has 16 amino acids. CDR3 bases: TGTGCCAGCAGCTGGTCACAGGGGGGCAACTACAATGAGCAGTTCTTC. Translating gives CASSWSQGGNYNEQFF.

The rearrangement links TRBV19 to TRBJ1-1; the match to TRBD1 covers 7 bases. Germline CDR1 is LNHDA and CDR2 is SQIVND (reference sequence). This CDR3 contains 19 residues. Trimming took 1 base from V and 0 from J; bases not matched to a gene: 14. CDR3 loop: CASSIGRGLRSSMNTEAFF. The DNA of the CDR3 is TGTGCCAGTAGTATAGGGAGGGGGCTAAGGTCGTCTATGAACACTGAAGCTTTCTTT.

This clone has only one observation. The same CDR3 arises from other DNA sequences in this sample as well. The rearrangement links TRBV5-1 to TRBJ2-1; TRBD2 matches 14 bases. Germline lookup yields CDR1 SGHRS and CDR2 YFSETQ. The CDR3 spans 15 residues. V dropped 5 bases and J dropped 6; count of bases not matched to a gene: 4. The CDR3 DNA sequence: TGCGCCAGCAGTACGGGACTAGCGGGGGTCAATGAGCAGTTCTTC. It yields the protein CASSTGLAGVNEQFF.

With respect to this clone: Other DNA sequences from this sample encode an identical CDR3 as well. This chain joins TRBV7-2 and TRBJ1-2; D gene uncertain. The CDR3 totals 14 residues. Trimming took off 0 bases at V and 4 bases at J, with 9 bases between the two ends. Looked up from germline, CDR1 is SGHTA and CDR2 is FQGNSA. The CDR3 DNA reads TGTGCCAGCAGCTTAGCGCGGGGTTCCTATGGCTACACCTTC. It specifies CASSLARGSYGYTF.

The chain is built from TRBV5-6 and TRBJ2-1, with 7 bases matching TRBD1. Unmatched junction bases numbered 5, after V lost 4 bases and J lost 4 bases. The V gene's germline CDR1 is SGHDT and CDR2 YYEEEE. The CDR3 has 14 amino acids. In nucleotides, the CDR3 is TGTGCCAGCAGCACCGGGACAGCGTACAATGAGCAGTTCTTC. This codes for CASSTGTAYNEQFF.

For this clone: One end of the junction does not line up with germline, which may come from a read error. The genes are TRBV6-5 and TRBJ1-1; the D gene is possibly TRBD1 (5 bases). The CDR3 is made up of 13 amino acids. Per the germline V gene, CDR1 is MNHEY and CDR2 is SVGAGI. The CDR3 reads CTSSYGARTEAFF. In nucleotides, the CDR3 is TGTACCAGCAGTTATGGGGCTAGGACTGAAGCTTTCTTT.

This chain uses TRBV9 with TRBJ2-2; 10 bases align to TRBD2. CDR3 length: 16 residues. J gave up 2 bases and V 3 bases, and 4 bases lay outside the gene matches. Per the germline V gene, CDR1 is SGDLS and CDR2 is YYNGEE. In nucleotides, the CDR3 is TGTGCCAGCAGCGCCCTAGCGGGGGCAAACACCGGGGAGCTGTTTTTT. Amino acid sequence: CASSALAGANTGELFF.

The rearrangement joins TRBV6-4 to TRBJ1-2; 10 bases match TRBD1. After removal of 5 bases from V and 6 bases from J, the junction contained 9 bases not matched to a gene. The CDR3 length is 15 residues. Germline V lookup: CDR1 MRHNA, CDR2 SNTAGT. The CDR3 DNA reads TGTGCCAGCAGTTTCGGACAGGGGGGAGTAAATGGCTACACCTTC. Encoded protein: CASSFGQGGVNGYTF.

The V gene is TRBV19, the J gene TRBJ2-7, with TRBD2 as a possible D gene (6 bases). Germline V gene lookup returns CDR1 LNHDA and CDR2 SQIVND (reference sequence). V lost 5 bases to trimming and J lost 5 bases, with 19 bases between them. This CDR3 comprises 15 residues. The chain's CDR3 is CASSPGTPGVDEQYF. The CDR3 DNA sequence: TGTGCCAGTAGTCCAGGGACCCCGGGAGTCGACGAGCAGTACTTC.

The chain employs TRBV18 and TRBJ1-1; the D gene is possibly TRBD1 (5 bases). Trimming stripped 4 bases from V and 2 bases from J, with 8 bases between. The CDR3 runs 13 residues. CDR1 is KGHSH and CDR2 is LQKENI in the germline V gene. The CDR3 reads CASSQTVNTEAFF. CDR3 DNA sequence: TGTGCCAGCTCACAGACAGTTAACACTGAAGCTTTCTTT. Full variable domain (outside the CDR3, taken from reference TRBV18 and TRBJ1-1): NAGVMQNPRHLVRRRGQEARLRCSPMKGHSHVYWYRQLPEEGLKFMVYLQKENIIDESGMPKERFSAEFPKEGPSILRIQQVVRGDSAAYFCASSQTVNTEAFFGQGTRLTVV.

The CDR3 protein is CASSSSGLVYEQYF. The CDR3 DNA reads TGTGCCAGCAGCTCCTCCGGACTCGTTTACGAGCAGTACTTC. This chain joins TRBV7-2 and TRBJ2-7; D might be TRBD2 (5 bases). CDR1 SGHTA and CDR2 FQGNSA come from the germline V gene. The length of the CDR3 is 14 residues. Trimming removed 4 bases at V and 4 bases at J, with 14 bases between. The variable domain in full, with the rest retrieved from reference TRBV7-2 and TRBJ2-7, is GAGVSQSPSNKVTEKGKDVELRCDPISGHTALYWYRQSLGQGLEFLIYFQGNSAPDKSGLPSDRFSAERTGGSVSTLTIQRTQQEDSAVYLCASSSSGLVYEQYFGPGTRLTVT.

The CDR3 coding sequence is TGTGCCAGCAACAGGGACCTTAGCACAGATACGCAGTATTTT. It is translated as CASNRDLSTDTQYF. V and J are TRBV6-1 and TRBJ2-3; perhaps TRBD1 as D (6 bases). The germline CDR1 and CDR2 sequences are MNHNS and SASEGT. This CDR3 has 14 residues. V was cut by 7 bases and J by 0 bases, with 11 bases left in between.

The chain recombines TRBV5-1 with TRBJ2-7; D may be TRBD2 (6 bases). Germline V gene data show CDR1 as SGHRS and CDR2 as YFSETQ. The CDR3 runs to 13 residues. The V end lost 9 bases, the J end lost 3 bases, and 16 bases lay between the germline ends. Here the CDR3 reads CANFRDSYYEQYF. CDR3 bases: TGCGCCAATTTCCGGGACTCATACTACGAGCAGTACTTC.

This clone was counted once. The chain couples TRBV6-1 to TRBJ2-7; 8 nucleotides line up with TRBD1. This CDR3 has 14 amino acids. Germline V gives CDR1 MNHNS, CDR2 SASEGT. Trimming cost V 6 bases and J 0 bases; bases outside gene matches: 4. This CDR3 is CASRLGQVSYEQYF. CDR3 sequence (DNA): TGTGCCAGCAGGCTGGGACAGGTCTCCTACGAGCAGTACTTC.

The J gene is TRBJ2-7, the V gene TRBV28; perhaps TRBD2 as D (5 bases). This CDR3 has 13 residues. Germline lookup yields CDR1 MDHEN and CDR2 SYDVKM. Trimming pared 4 bases from V and 9 bases from J, leaving 16 bases between. The CDR3: CASSSHGVEGQYF. In nucleotides, the CDR3 is TGTGCCAGCAGTTCGCACGGGGTTGAAGGGCAGTACTTC.